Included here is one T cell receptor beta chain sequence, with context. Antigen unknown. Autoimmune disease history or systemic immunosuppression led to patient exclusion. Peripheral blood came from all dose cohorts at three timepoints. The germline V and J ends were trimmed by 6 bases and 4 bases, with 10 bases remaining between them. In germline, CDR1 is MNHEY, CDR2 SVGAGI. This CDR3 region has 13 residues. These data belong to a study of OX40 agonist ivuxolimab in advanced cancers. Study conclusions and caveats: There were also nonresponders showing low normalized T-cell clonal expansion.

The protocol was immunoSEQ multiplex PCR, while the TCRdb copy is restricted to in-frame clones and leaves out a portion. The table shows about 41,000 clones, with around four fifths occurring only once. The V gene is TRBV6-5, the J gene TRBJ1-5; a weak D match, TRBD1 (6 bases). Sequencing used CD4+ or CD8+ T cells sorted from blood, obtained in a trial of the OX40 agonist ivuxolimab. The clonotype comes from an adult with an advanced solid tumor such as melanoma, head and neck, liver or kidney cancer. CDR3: CASSRGGNQPQHF. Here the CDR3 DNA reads TGTGCCAGCAGCAGGGGAGGGAATCAGCCCCAGCATTTT.